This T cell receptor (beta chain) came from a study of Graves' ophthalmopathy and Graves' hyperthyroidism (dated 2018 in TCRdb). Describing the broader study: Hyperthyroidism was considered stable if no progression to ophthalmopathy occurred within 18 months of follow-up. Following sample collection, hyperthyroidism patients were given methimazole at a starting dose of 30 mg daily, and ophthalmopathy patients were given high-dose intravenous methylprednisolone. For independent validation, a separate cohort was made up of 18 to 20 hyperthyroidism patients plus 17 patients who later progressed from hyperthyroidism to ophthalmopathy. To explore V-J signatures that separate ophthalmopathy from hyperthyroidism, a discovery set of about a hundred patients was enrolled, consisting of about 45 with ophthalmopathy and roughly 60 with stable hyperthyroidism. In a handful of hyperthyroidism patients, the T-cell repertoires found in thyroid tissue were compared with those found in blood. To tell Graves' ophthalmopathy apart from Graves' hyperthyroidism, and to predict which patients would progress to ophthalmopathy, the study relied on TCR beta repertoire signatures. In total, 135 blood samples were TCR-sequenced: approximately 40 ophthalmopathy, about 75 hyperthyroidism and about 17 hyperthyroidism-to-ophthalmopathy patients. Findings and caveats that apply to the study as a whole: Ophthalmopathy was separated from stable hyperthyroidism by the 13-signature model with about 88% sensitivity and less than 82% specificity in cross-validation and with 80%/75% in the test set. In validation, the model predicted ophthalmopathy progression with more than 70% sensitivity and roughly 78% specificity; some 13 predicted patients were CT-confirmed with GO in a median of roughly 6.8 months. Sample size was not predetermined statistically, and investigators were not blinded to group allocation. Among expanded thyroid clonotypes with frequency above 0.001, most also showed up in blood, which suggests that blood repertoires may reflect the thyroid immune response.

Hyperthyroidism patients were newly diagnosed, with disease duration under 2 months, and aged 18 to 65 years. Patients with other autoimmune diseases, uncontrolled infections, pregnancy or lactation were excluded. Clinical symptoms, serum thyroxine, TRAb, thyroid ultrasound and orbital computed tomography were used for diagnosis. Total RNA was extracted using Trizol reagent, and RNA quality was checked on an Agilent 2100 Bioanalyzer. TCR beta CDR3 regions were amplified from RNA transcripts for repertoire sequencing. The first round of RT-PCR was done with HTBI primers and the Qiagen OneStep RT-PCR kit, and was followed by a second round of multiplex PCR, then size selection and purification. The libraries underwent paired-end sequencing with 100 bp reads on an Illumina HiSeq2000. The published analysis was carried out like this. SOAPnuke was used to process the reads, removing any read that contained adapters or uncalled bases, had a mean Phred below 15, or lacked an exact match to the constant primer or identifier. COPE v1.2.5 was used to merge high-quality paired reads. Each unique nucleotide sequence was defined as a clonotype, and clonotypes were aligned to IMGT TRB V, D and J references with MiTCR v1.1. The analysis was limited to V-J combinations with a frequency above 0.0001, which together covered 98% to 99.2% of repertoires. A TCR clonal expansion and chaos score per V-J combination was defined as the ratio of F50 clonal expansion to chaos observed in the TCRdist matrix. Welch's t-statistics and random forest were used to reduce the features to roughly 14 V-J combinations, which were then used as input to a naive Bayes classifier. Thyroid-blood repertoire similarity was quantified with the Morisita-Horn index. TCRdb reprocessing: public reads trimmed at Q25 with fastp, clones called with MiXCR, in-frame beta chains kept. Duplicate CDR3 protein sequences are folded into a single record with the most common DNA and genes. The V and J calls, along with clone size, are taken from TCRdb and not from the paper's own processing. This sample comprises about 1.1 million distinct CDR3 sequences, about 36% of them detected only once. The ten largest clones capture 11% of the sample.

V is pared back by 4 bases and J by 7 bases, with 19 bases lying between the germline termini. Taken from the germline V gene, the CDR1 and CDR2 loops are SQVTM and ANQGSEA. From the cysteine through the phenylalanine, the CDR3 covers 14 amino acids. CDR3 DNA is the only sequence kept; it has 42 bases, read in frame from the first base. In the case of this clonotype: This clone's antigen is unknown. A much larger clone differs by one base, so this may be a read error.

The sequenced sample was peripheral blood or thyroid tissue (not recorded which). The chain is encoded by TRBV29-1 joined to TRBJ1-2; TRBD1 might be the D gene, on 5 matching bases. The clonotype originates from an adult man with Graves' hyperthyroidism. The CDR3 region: CSVVFGDRSGGYTF. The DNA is TGCAGCGTTGTTTTCGGGGACCGGAGCGGTGGCTACACCTTC.